This T cell receptor beta chain was profiled in a study of shared clonotypes between healthy human individuals. As for the study in general: There were three CD4 naive, three CD4 memory, two CD8 naive and one CD8 memory plates per donor.

CDR3 length: 17 residues. The V and J ends lost 2 bases and 0 bases respectively, with 14 bases between them. Germline CDR1 and CDR2: SEHNR and FQNEAQ (reference sequence). The method was immunoSEQ multiplex PCR; TCRdb's version includes in-frame clones alone and lacks a portion of them. The repertoire includes about 380,000 clones, 90% to 97% of them detected once, and about 0.34% sits in the top ten. About this clone: What it binds is unknown.

Whole-study results and caveats: Some naive CD4 clonotypes, around 5%, turned up in common across a few donors.

The V call is TRBV7-9, the J call TRBJ1-3; D remains ambiguous. Sequenced: memory CD8+ T cells sorted from blood. As for subset: CD45RO+ cells pooled with CCR7-negative TemRA cells. The receptor was isolated from a man younger than 45 in good health. The CDR3 region has the DNA TGTGCCAGCAGCTTATGGGCTTTCGGTTTCTCTGGAAACACCATATATTTT. It is translated as CASSLWAFGFSGNTIYF.